A selection of T cell receptor beta chains follows, all from one sample in a study of brain T cells in children with intractable seizures. Sequencing was performed with immunoSEQ multiplex PCR; in TCRdb, only in-frame clones are kept and a portion is missing. The table includes about 340,000 clones, over 90% detected once. The specimen was peripheral blood, collected 4 to 5 months after surgery. The receptors were sampled from a boy less than two years old with tuberous sclerosis and intractable seizures. Each CDR3 is given with its conserved first and last residue. D genes are given only for firm matches. Clone size is given for some rows only: seen once, a few or many times, or a class if the clone is expanded.

>NA|TRBV7-3|TRBJ1-6|NA
TGTGCCAGCAGCTTATGGGGGCGCGGTTATAATTCACCCCTCCACTTT
CASSLWGRGYNSPLHF
>NA|TRBV6-6|TRBJ1-1|NA
TGTGCCAGCAGTTACTCTGGGGGGGCGAACACTGAAGCTTTCTTT
CASSYSGGANTEAFF
>NA|TRBV2|TRBJ1-1|NA
TGTGCCAGCAGTGAAGCGTCTGGGTCCCCGGGAACCACAGGGAGGCCTGAAGCTTTCTTT
CASSEASGSPGTTGRPEAFF
>TRBD1|TRBV6-5|TRBJ2-1|NA
TGTGCCAGCAGTTATGTCCAGGGGGTGAATGAGCAGTTCTTC
CASSYVQGVNEQFF
>NA|TRBV7-2|TRBJ2-3|NA
TGTGCCAGCAGCTTTAGGGCAGGGCCGAGGGATACGCAGTATTTT
CASSFRAGPRDTQYF
>NA|TRBV7-7|TRBJ2-5|NA
TGTGCTAGCAGCTTAGCTCTCGGGGAACCTCAAGAGACCCAGTACTTC
CASSLALGEPQETQYF
>NA|TRBV30|TRBJ1-2|NA
TGTGCCTGGAACGGAGGCGGCTACACCTTC
CAWNGGGYTF
>NA|TRBV6-2/TRBV6-3|TRBJ1-2|NA
TGTGCCAGCAGCCCCCGGCAGGGTGTCAACTATGGCTACACCTTC
CASSPRQGVNYGYTF
>NA|TRBV6-1|TRBJ1-1|NA
TGTGCCAGCAGTGAGGGAACGGGGAACACTGAAGCTTTCTTT
CASSEGTGNTEAFF
>TRBD1|TRBV6-5|TRBJ1-2|NA
TGTGCCAGCAGTTACCGGGACAGGCCGCTTTACTATGGCTACACCTTC
CASSYRDRPLYYGYTF
>TRBD1|TRBV5-4|TRBJ2-7|NA
TGTGCCAGCAGCTTCCCGGGACAGCCTTACGAGCAGTACTTC
CASSFPGQPYEQYF
>TRBD1|TRBV18|TRBJ1-4|NA
TGTGCCAGCTCACTCACAGGGGATAATGAAAAACTGTTTTTT
CASSLTGDNEKLFF
>TRBD2|TRBV3-1/TRBV3-2|TRBJ2-7|NA
TGTGCCAGCAGCCAAGGAAGCGGGAGTCTGTATCCGTACGAGCAGTACTTC
CASSQGSGSLYPYEQYF
>NA|TRBV4-1|TRBJ1-3|NA
TGCGCCAGCAGCCAAGGACTCGAACCGGTCGGCACCATATATTTT
CASSQGLEPVGTIYF
>NA|TRBV7-9|TRBJ2-6|NA
TGTGCCAGCAGCTCCGGGGAGCGTCCCTCTGGGGCCAACGTCCTGACTTTC
CASSSGERPSGANVLTF
>TRBD2|TRBV29-1|TRBJ2-5|NA
TGCAGCGTTGAAGGAAAGGCGGGAGGGCACCAAGAGACCCAGTACTTC
CSVEGKAGGHQETQYF
>TRBD2|TRBV7-9|TRBJ2-2|NA
TGTGCCAGCAGCTTCCCTGGCGGGAGGGAGGCCGGGGAGCTGTTTTTT
CASSFPGGREAGELFF
>NA|TRBV11-2|TRBJ2-7|few
TGTGCCAGCAGCTTAGTTTTTATCGGGCGTCTCTACGAGCAGTACTTC
CASSLVFIGRLYEQYF
>NA|TRBV5-1|TRBJ1-1|NA
TGCGCCAGCAGGTGGGAGAACACTGAAGCTTTCTTT
CASRWENTEAFF
>NA|TRBV11-3|TRBJ1-1|NA
TGTGCCAGCAGCTTTATACATACTGAAGCTTTCTTT
CASSFIHTEAFF
>NA|TRBV11-2|TRBJ2-7|NA
TGTGCCAGCAGCCATCCGGGACACTCCTACGAGCAGTACTTC
CASSHPGHSYEQYF
>NA|TRBV3-1/TRBV3-2|TRBJ1-1|NA
TGTGCCAGCAGCCAAGCTTGGGGGGACCCTGAAGCTTTCTTT
CASSQAWGDPEAFF
>NA|TRBV2|TRBJ2-7|NA
TGTGCCAGCAAGGGACAAGCCTACGAGCAGTACTTC
CASKGQAYEQYF
>TRBD2|TRBV27|TRBJ2-1|NA
TGTGCCAGCAGTTCCTCCCAAGCGGGAGGGTCACACAATGAGCAGTTCTTC
CASSSSQAGGSHNEQFF
>NA|TRBV6-5|TRBJ1-2|NA
TGTGCCAGCAGCCAATATATGAGGGGGGCGTATGGCTACACCTTC
CASSQYMRGAYGYTF
>TRBD1|TRBV5-1|TRBJ1-1|NA
TGCGCCAGCAGCTTGGACAGGGGGGAAGCGGAAGCTTTCTTT
CASSLDRGEAEAFF
>TRBD1|TRBV30|TRBJ1-3|NA
TGTGCCTCGGGACAGGTCTCTGGAAACACCATATATTTT
CASGQVSGNTIYF
>NA|TRBV28|TRBJ2-5|NA
TGTGCCAGCTCAGAGAGGTCACGGCCCCAAGAGACCCAGTACTTC
CASSERSRPQETQYF
>TRBD1|TRBV5-1|TRBJ2-7|few
TGCGCCAGCAGCTTGTGGGGACAGTTCTCACAGGAGGAGCAGTACTTC
CASSLWGQFSQEEQYF
>NA|TRBV13|TRBJ1-2|NA
TGTGCCAGCAGCCCGGGACTGGGAGAGAACTATGGCTACACCTTC
CASSPGLGENYGYTF
>NA|TRBV19|TRBJ1-5|NA
TGTGCCAGTAGCGGCACAGATTATAGCAATCAGCCCCAGCATTTT
CASSGTDYSNQPQHF
>TRBD1|TRBV19|TRBJ2-1|NA
TGTGCCAGTAGGAGGGACAGGGGATACAATGAGCAGTTCTTC
CASRRDRGYNEQFF
>NA|TRBV4-2|TRBJ2-7|NA
TGTGCCAGCAGCCCCACCGGGACATTCGTTACCTACGAGCAGTACTTC
CASSPTGTFVTYEQYF
>TRBD1|TRBV4-2|TRBJ1-2|NA
TGTGCCAGCAGCCAAGCCCTGGGACAGGGAGCGGATGGCTACACCTTC
CASSQALGQGADGYTF
>TRBD2|TRBV6-5|TRBJ2-1|NA
TGTGCCAGCAGTTACTCTCCTAGCGGGAGGGCCAATGAGCAGTTCTTC
CASSYSPSGRANEQFF
>NA|TRBV7-9|TRBJ2-2|NA
TGTGCCAGCAGCTGGGGCAGGTTAAAATCGAACACCGGGGAGCTGTTTTTT
CASSWGRLKSNTGELFF
>TRBD1|TRBV3-1/TRBV3-2|TRBJ1-1|once
TGTGCCAGCAGCCAAGAGGGACAGGGCAGGAGGGCGCCGTACACTGAAGCTTTCTTT
CASSQEGQGRRAPYTEAFF
>TRBD1|TRBV18|TRBJ1-2|NA
TGTGCCAGCTCACCAGGACAGGTCCATTATGGCTACACCTTC
CASSPGQVHYGYTF
>NA|TRBV19|TRBJ1-1|NA
TGTGCCAGTAGTATGTCTAGGAGCACTGAAGCTTTCTTT
CASSMSRSTEAFF
>NA|TRBV7-9|TRBJ2-7|few
TGTGCCAGCAGCTTACATGGTCAGGGGTCCGAGCAGTACTTC
CASSLHGQGSEQYF
>TRBD2|TRBV4-1|TRBJ2-7|NA
TGCGCCAGCAGCCAAGATAGGCTAGCGGGAGACTACGAGCAGTACTTC
CASSQDRLAGDYEQYF
>NA|TRBV5-1|TRBJ2-3|once
TGCGCCAGCTACCCTACACGGTTAGAACCAGATACGCAGTATTTT
CASYPTRLEPDTQYF
>NA|TRBV12-3/TRBV12-4|TRBJ2-7|NA
TGTGCCAGCAGTTTTAGGGACTCCTACGAGCAGTACTTC
CASSFRDSYEQYF
>NA|TRBV10-1|TRBJ1-1|NA
TGCGCCAGCAGTATAAAGGTGCCGAACACTGAAGCTTTCTTT
CASSIKVPNTEAFF
>NA|TRBV5-4|TRBJ1-6|NA
TGTGCCAGCAGCTTGGTTGAAGGAAATTCACCCCTCCACTTT
CASSLVEGNSPLHF
>NA|TRBV5-1|TRBJ2-5|NA
TGCGCCAGCAGCTTGGAGGGGACCCAGTACTTC
CASSLEGTQYF
>NA|TRBV5-1|TRBJ1-4|NA
TGCGCCAGCAGCTTTAGAGGGGGAACTAATGAAAAACTGTTTTTT
CASSFRGGTNEKLFF
>TRBD2|TRBV7-9|TRBJ2-1|once
TGTGCCAGCAGCCATAACACAGCGGGGGGCTGGAAAAAAAAGAATGAGCAGTTCTTC
CASSHNTAGGWKKKNEQFF
>NA|TRBV11-2|TRBJ1-1|once
TGTGCCAGCAGCTCAAATGGAGCTGAAGCTTTCTTT
CASSSNGAEAFF
>NA|TRBV6-5|TRBJ1-6|NA
TGTGCCAGCACCAGTCCCGGGAGGGCCCTCCACTTT
CASTSPGRALHF
>NA|TRBV6-5|TRBJ1-2|NA
TGTGCCAGCAGTTACACAATAACCAGGACTAACTATGGCTACACCTTC
CASSYTITRTNYGYTF
>TRBD2|TRBV27|TRBJ2-2|NA
TGTGCCAGCAGGGGACTAGCGAACACCGGGGAGCTGTTTTTT
CASRGLANTGELFF
>TRBD1|TRBV9|TRBJ1-4|once
TGTGCCAGCAGCGCACAGACAGGGGGCGGAGGAAAACTGTTTTTT
CASSAQTGGGGKLFF
>NA|TRBV11-2|TRBJ2-5|NA
TGTGCCAGCAGCCCGGAGGGGACCCTCCAAGAGACCCAGTACTTC
CASSPEGTLQETQYF
>TRBD2|TRBV7-9|TRBJ2-3|NA
TGTGCCAGCAGCACTCCTCTAGCGGGGGGGCTCAAAGGCACGTATTTT
CASSTPLAGGLKGTYF